This passage covers 27 T cell receptor beta chains from one sample sequenced in a study of shared clonotypes between healthy human individuals. Using immunoSEQ multiplex PCR, the repertoire was profiled, and TCRdb retains in-frame clones only, with some absent. Among nearly 1,000,000 clones, 60% to 85% were seen once, and the ten largest hold approximately 1.5%. The sequenced material came from memory CD4+ T cells sorted from blood. The subset was: CD45RA-negative fraction. These receptors all stem from a man aged 18 to 29 in good health.

CDR3 coding DNA: TGCGCCAGCAGCAAGGGACAGAGCACAGATACGCAGTATTTT. Translating gives CASSKGQSTDTQYF. The chain couples TRBV5-1 to TRBJ2-3; 7 bases fit TRBD1. Germline-derived CDR1 and CDR2 are SGHRS and YFSETQ. Trimming cost V 4 bases and J 0 bases; bases outside gene matches: 2. The CDR3 has 14 amino acids.

The chain employs TRBV7-2 and TRBJ2-1; perhaps D is TRBD1 or TRBD2 (5 bases each). From germline, CDR1 is SGHTA and CDR2 FQGNSA. Trimming stripped 8 bases from V and 9 bases from J, with 20 bases between. The CDR3 is made up of 14 amino acids. As DNA, the CDR3 is TGTGCCAGCTGGGCTAGCAGGAATAGGGGTGAGCAGTTCTTC. It encodes CASWASRNRGEQFF.

This clone was counted only a few times. The V and J genes are TRBV7-3 and TRBJ2-7, with 7 positions matching TRBD1. Germline V lookup: CDR1 SGHTA, CDR2 FQGTGA. J gave up 7 bases and V 2 bases, and 5 bases lay outside the gene matches. CDR3 size: 13 residues. The CDR3 DNA reads as TGTGCCAGCAGCTTATCCTTGACAGGGGAGCAGTACTTC. Protein: CASSLSLTGEQYF.

The rearrangement links TRBV28 to TRBJ2-1; 7 positions match TRBD1. The CDR3 extends over 15 amino acids. J was trimmed by 5 bases and V by 5 bases; bases with no gene match: 9. Germline lookup yields CDR1 MDHEN and CDR2 SYDVKM. CDR3 region: CASSNPGGFDNEQFF. The CDR3 DNA follows: TGTGCCAGCAGTAATCCAGGGGGTTTCGACAATGAGCAGTTCTTC.

This chain uses TRBV25-1 with TRBJ2-3, with unresolved D. V was clipped by 1 base and J by 0 bases, with 5 bases between them. Germline lookup yields CDR1 MGHDK and CDR2 SYGVNS. The CDR3 totals 14 residues. CDR3 nucleotides: TGTGCCAGCAGTGAATCCCCTAGCACAGATACGCAGTATTTT. It encodes CASSESPSTDTQYF.

The rearrangement links TRBV25-1 to TRBJ2-1; TRBD1 agrees at 8 bases. J lost 4 bases, V lost 5 bases, and 7 bases had no gene match. Germline values: CDR1 MGHDK, CDR2 SYGVNS. The CDR3 runs to 15 residues. The CDR3 DNA follows: TGTGCCAGCAGTTCCACAGGGGGGAGTTACAATGAGCAGTTCTTC. Translated: CASSSTGGSYNEQFF. The full variable domain, its missing parts supplied by reference TRBV25-1 and TRBJ2-1, is EADIYQTPRYLVIGTGKKITLECSQTMGHDKMYWYQQDPGMELHLIHYSYGVNSTEKGDLSSESTVSRIRTEHFPLTLESARPSHTSQYLCASSSTGGSYNEQFFGPGTRLTVL.

In this sample, this clone turned up many times. The V call is TRBV5-4, the J call TRBJ1-2, with D tentatively TRBD1 (6 bases). CDR3 size: 14 residues. Germline V gene sequence: CDR1 SGHNT, CDR2 YYREEE (reference sequence). Between the trimmed V and J ends, which lost 2 bases and 3 bases, there was a span of 11 bases. This CDR3 is CASSLGGGDYGYTF. CDR3 DNA: TGTGCCAGCAGCTTAGGCGGGGGCGACTATGGCTACACCTTC.

This chain links TRBV12-5 with TRBJ1-2; D gene ambiguous. The CDR3 consists of 12 residues. The ends were cut back, 5 bases at V and 11 bases at J, with 15 bases in the middle. The germline V gene has CDR1 LGHNT and CDR2 FRNRAP. CDR3 nucleotides: TGTGCTAGTGGTGACCCCTGGACGGCTTACACCTTC. Translation gives CASGDPWTAYTF.

This chain connects TRBV6-5 to TRBJ1-3, with no clear D. Germline V gene lookup returns CDR1 MNHEY and CDR2 SVGAGI. The CDR3 extends over 15 amino acids. V dropped 0 bases and J dropped 4 bases, with 10 bases sitting between them. CDR3 in DNA: TGTGCCAGCAGTTACTCGGGTGGTAGAGGAAACACCATATATTTT. Amino acids: CASSYSGGRGNTIYF.

This rearrangement joins TRBV6-5 to TRBJ2-2, with D unresolved. The V end lost 3 bases, the J end lost 0 bases, and 8 bases lay between the germline ends. This CDR3 has 15 amino acids. CDR1 is MNHEY and CDR2 is SVGAGI in the germline V gene. CDR3 coding DNA: TGTGCCAGCAGTTATAGGAATACGAACACCGGGGAGCTGTTTTTT. This encodes CASSYRNTNTGELFF.

This chain uses TRBV9 with TRBJ1-6; the match to TRBD1 covers 8 bases. This CDR3 contains 15 residues. V gave up 4 bases and J gave up 7 bases; unmatched junction bases: 7. Germline values: CDR1 SGDLS, CDR2 YYNGEE. CDR3 nucleotide sequence: TGTGCCAGCAGCCCACAAGGGACAGGAAATTCACCCCTCCACTTT. Translated: CASSPQGTGNSPLHF.

The chain recombines TRBV11-2 with TRBJ2-3; tentatively, D is TRBD1 (5 bases). This CDR3 comprises 15 residues. V dropped 1 base and J dropped 0 bases, with 8 bases sitting between them. Germline lookup yields CDR1 SGHAT and CDR2 FQNNGV. The CDR3, as DNA: TGTGCCAGCAGCTTAGCTGGACATAGCACAGATACGCAGTATTTT. It is translated as CASSLAGHSTDTQYF.

The rearrangement joins TRBV19 to TRBJ2-3; D uncertain. CDR3 size: 17 residues. Germline CDR1 reads LNHDA; CDR2 reads SQIVND (reference sequence). V was pared by 5 bases and J by 0 bases, with 18 bases between. CDR3 sequence (DNA): TGTGCCAGTAGTCTCCACACCCGAAGCTCTAGCACAGATACGCAGTATTTT. Its protein is CASSLHTRSSSTDTQYF.

This chain uses TRBV27 with TRBJ2-3; 8 bases are a match to TRBD1. The CDR3 is 14 amino acids. Losses at the gene ends were 7 bases for V and 4 bases for J; bases not matched to a gene: 7. The germline V gene encodes CDR1 MNHEY and CDR2 SMNVEV (reference sequence). The CDR3 spells CASKTGTGPDTQYF. The CDR3 nucleotides read TGTGCCAGCAAGACCGGGACAGGTCCAGATACGCAGTATTTT.

The genes are TRBV27 and TRBJ1-5; 9 positions agree with TRBD1. CDR1 is MNHEY, CDR2 SMNVEV, per germline (reference sequence). The CDR3 totals 16 residues. V dropped 0 bases and J dropped 5; count of bases not matched to a gene: 5. The CDR3 DNA follows: TGTGCCAGCAGTTTATCGGGTACAGGGGGCTATCAGCCCCAGCATTTT. This gives the protein CASSLSGTGGYQPQHF.

This chain connects TRBV2 to TRBJ2-2; D may be TRBD2 (5 bases). The germline V gene has CDR1 SNHLY and CDR2 FYNNEI. Deletions cut 10 bases from V and 2 bases from J, with 8 bases between. The CDR3 covers 12 residues. For the CDR3, the DNA is TGTGCCACCAGCGGTAACACCGGGGAGCTGTTTTTT. Amino acid sequence: CATSGNTGELFF.

The chain has TRBV27 and TRBJ2-1; 7 bases align to TRBD2. CDR1 MNHEY and CDR2 SMNVEV come from the germline V gene (reference sequence). This CDR3 spans 18 amino acids. Trimming took 5 bases from V and 0 from J; bases not matched to a gene: 13. CDR3 nucleotides: TGTGCCAGCAGTCAACCTACGACTAGCCTCCTCTCCTACAATGAGCAGTTCTTC. Protein product: CASSQPTTSLLSYNEQFF.

The J gene is TRBJ1-1, the V gene TRBV19, with a weak D call TRBD1 (6 bases). The CDR3 totals 14 residues. With 5 bases removed from V and 0 bases from J, the gap between germline ends came to 10 bases. In germline, CDR1 is LNHDA, CDR2 SQIVND (reference sequence). CDR3 nucleotide sequence: TGTGCCAGTAGTGAGGACAGCTTGAACACTGAAGCTTTCTTT. Its protein is CASSEDSLNTEAFF.

About this clone: A much larger clone sits a single nucleotide away, making a read error possible. Other DNA sequences within the sample encode an identical CDR3. The J gene is TRBJ2-5, the V gene TRBV18, with D possibly TRBD2 on 5 matching bases. V was pared by 2 bases and J by 4 bases, with 5 bases between. The germline CDR1 and CDR2 sequences are KGHSH and LQKENI. This CDR3 is 12 amino acids long. CDR3 amino acids: CASSPAGETQYF. CDR3 coding DNA: TGTGCCAGCTCACCAGCGGGAGAGACCCAGTACTTC.

This clone was found a few times. This chain joins TRBV9 and TRBJ1-1; D gene ambiguous. The germline CDR1 and CDR2 sequences are SGDLS and YYNGEE. V was cut by 4 bases and J by 1 base, with 8 bases left in between. The CDR3 covers 13 residues. CDR3: CASSPQKNTEAFF. The CDR3 DNA is TGTGCCAGCAGCCCTCAAAAGAACACTGAAGCTTTCTTT. The entire variable domain, with the rest obtained from reference TRBV9 and TRBJ1-1, is as follows: DSGVTQTPKHLITATGQRVTLRCSPRSGDLSVYWYQQSLDQGLQFLIQYYNGEERAKGNILERFSAQQFPDLHSELNLSSLELGDSALYFCASSPQKNTEAFFGQGTRLTVV.

The sample holds a few counts of this clone. V and J are TRBV5-1 and TRBJ2-7; TRBD2 aligns across 7 bases. The CDR3 has 14 amino acids. Germline V CDR1 and CDR2: SGHRS, YFSETQ. The trim removed 4 bases at V and 5 bases at J, leaving 9 bases unmatched. CDR3 amino acids: CASSPGLVPHEQYF. CDR3 nucleotide sequence: TGCGCCAGCAGCCCCGGACTAGTTCCCCACGAGCAGTACTTC. The full variable domain, with the rest looked up from reference TRBV5-1 and TRBJ2-7, is KAGVTQTPRYLIKTRGQQVTLSCSPISGHRSVSWYQQTPGQGLQFLFEYFSETQRNKGNFPGRFSGRQFSNSRSEMNVSTLELGDSALYLCASSPGLVPHEQYFGPGTRLTVT.

With regard to this clone: The same CDR3 can be traced to other DNA sequences in this sample. The chain uses TRBV30 and TRBJ2-3; a weak D match, TRBD2 (6 bases). Trimming removed 2 bases at V and 5 bases at J, with 8 bases between. Per germline, CDR1 GTSNPN and CDR2 SVGIG (reference sequence). This CDR3 is built from 12 residues. The DNA for the CDR3 is TGTGCCTGGAGTCCCGGGGGAGATACGCAGTATTTT. Amino acid sequence: CAWSPGGDTQYF.

This clone was seen more than once but under ten times. The rearrangement links TRBV29-1 to TRBJ2-7; the D gene is possibly TRBD1 (6 bases). CDR3 length: 13 amino acids. Per germline, CDR1 SQVTM and CDR2 ANQGSEA. The ends were cut back, 3 bases at V and 1 base at J, with 10 bases in the middle. The CDR3 is CSVDRGESYEQYF. The CDR3 DNA reads TGCAGCGTTGACAGGGGTGAATCCTACGAGCAGTACTTC.

The chain carries TRBV29-1 and TRBJ1-2, with D uncertain. The V and J ends lost 5 bases and 4 bases respectively, with 8 bases between them. The CDR3 covers 11 residues. Per germline, CDR1 SQVTM and CDR2 ANQGSEA. CDR3 sequence: CSVYSVYGYTF. The CDR3 region has the DNA TGCAGCGTTTATAGCGTCTATGGCTACACCTTC.

The genes are TRBV7-2 and TRBJ2-5; D unresolved. Germline V gene lookup returns CDR1 SGHTA and CDR2 FQGNSA. Trimming pared 2 bases from V and 1 base from J, leaving 11 bases between. The CDR3 runs to 15 residues. The DNA for the CDR3 is TGTGCCAGCAGCTTAATTTGGCAGACCCAAGAGACCCAGTACTTC. The encoded protein is CASSLIWQTQETQYF.

The chain combines TRBV18 with TRBJ1-2; no firm D call. Germline-derived CDR1 and CDR2 are KGHSH and LQKENI. Trimming removed 6 bases at V and 0 bases at J, with 14 bases between. The CDR3 totals 15 residues. The CDR3 loop is CASSLQELTNYGYTF. The CDR3 DNA follows: TGTGCCAGCTCTCTGCAGGAGTTGACTAACTATGGCTACACCTTC.

The V and J genes are TRBV5-5 and TRBJ1-4; maybe TRBD1 (5 bases). The germline V gene encodes CDR1 SGHKS and CDR2 YYEKEE (reference sequence). CDR3 length equals 15 residues. Trimming stripped 2 bases from V and 0 bases from J, with 8 bases between. The chain's CDR3 is CASSFTTATNEKLFF. The CDR3, as DNA: TGTGCCAGCAGCTTTACGACAGCAACTAATGAAAAACTGTTTTTT.